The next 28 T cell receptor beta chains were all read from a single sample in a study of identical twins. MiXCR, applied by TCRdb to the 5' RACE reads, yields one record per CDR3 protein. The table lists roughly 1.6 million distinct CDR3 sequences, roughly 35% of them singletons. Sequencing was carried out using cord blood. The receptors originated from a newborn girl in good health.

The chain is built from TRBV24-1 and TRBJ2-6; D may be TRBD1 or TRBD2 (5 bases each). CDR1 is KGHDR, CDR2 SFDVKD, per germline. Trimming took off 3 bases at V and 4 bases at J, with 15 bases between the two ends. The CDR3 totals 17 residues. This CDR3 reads CATSDPLIGTGANVLTF. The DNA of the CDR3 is TGTGCCACCAGTGATCCGTTGATAGGGACCGGGGCCAACGTCCTGACTTTC.

The CDR3 spells CASSTGLLSYEQYF. In nucleotides, the CDR3 is TGTGCCAGTAGTACAGGCCTACTCTCCTACGAGCAGTACTTC. The gene calls are TRBV19 and TRBJ2-7; no clear D gene. This CDR3 is built from 14 residues. V dropped 4 bases and J dropped 0 bases, with 10 bases sitting between them. Germline values: CDR1 LNHDA, CDR2 SQIVND (reference sequence).

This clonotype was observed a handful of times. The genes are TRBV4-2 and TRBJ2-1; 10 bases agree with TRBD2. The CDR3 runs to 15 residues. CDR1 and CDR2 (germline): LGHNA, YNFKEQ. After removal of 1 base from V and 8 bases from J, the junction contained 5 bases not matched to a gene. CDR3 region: CASSQASGGYDEQFF. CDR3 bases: TGTGCCAGCAGCCAAGCTAGCGGGGGATACGATGAGCAGTTCTTC.

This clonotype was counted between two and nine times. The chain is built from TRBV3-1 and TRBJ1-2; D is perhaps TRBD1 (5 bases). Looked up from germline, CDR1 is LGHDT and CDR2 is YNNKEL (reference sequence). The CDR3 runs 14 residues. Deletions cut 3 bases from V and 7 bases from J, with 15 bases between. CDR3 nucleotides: TGTGCCAGCAGCCATCGGGTAGGGGCGCGTGGCTACACCTTC. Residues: CASSHRVGARGYTF.

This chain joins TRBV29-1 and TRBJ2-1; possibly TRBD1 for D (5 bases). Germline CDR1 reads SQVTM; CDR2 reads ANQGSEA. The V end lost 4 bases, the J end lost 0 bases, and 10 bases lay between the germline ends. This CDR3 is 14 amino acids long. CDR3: CSVVPDNSYNEQFF. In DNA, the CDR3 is TGCAGCGTTGTGCCGGACAACTCCTACAATGAGCAGTTCTTC.

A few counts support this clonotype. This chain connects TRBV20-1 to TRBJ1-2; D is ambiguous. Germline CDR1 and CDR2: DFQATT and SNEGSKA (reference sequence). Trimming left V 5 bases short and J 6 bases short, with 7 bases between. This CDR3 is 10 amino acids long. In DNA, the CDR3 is TGCAGTGCTTGGAAGGATGGCTACACCTTC. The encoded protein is CSAWKDGYTF.

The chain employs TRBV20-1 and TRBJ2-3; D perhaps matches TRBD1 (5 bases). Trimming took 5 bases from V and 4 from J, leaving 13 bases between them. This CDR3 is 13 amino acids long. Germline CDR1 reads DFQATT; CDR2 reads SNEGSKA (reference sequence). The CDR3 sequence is CSASRTSPDTQYF. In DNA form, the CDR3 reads TGCAGTGCTTCCCGGACAAGCCCAGATACGCAGTATTTT.

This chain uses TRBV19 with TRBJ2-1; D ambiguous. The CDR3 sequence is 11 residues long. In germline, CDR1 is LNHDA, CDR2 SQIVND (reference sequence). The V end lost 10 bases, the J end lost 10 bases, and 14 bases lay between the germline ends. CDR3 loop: CATLKDLEQFF. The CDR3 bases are TGTGCCACCTTAAAGGATTTGGAGCAGTTCTTC.

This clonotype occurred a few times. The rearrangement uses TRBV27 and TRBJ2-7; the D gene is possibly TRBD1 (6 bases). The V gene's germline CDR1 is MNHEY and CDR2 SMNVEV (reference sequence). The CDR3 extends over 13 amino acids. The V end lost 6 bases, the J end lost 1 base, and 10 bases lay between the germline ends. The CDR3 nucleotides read TGTGCCAGCAGGAAAGGGGGTTCCTACGAGCAGTACTTC. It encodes CASRKGGSYEQYF.

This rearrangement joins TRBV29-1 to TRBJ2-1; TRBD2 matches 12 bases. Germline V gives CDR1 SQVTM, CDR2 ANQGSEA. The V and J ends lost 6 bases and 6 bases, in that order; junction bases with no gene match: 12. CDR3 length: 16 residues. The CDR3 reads CSVDPRGLAGGNEQFF. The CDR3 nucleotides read TGCAGCGTCGACCCACGGGGACTAGCGGGTGGCAATGAGCAGTTCTTC.

The CDR3 loop is CSARDPLAVSYNEQFF. The CDR3, as DNA: TGCAGTGCTAGAGATCCGTTAGCGGTTTCCTACAATGAGCAGTTCTTC. This chain joins TRBV20-1 and TRBJ2-1; possibly TRBD2 for D (6 bases). This CDR3 spans 16 amino acids. CDR1 and CDR2 (germline): DFQATT, SNEGSKA (reference sequence). The V and J ends lost 0 bases and 1 base respectively, with 13 bases between them.

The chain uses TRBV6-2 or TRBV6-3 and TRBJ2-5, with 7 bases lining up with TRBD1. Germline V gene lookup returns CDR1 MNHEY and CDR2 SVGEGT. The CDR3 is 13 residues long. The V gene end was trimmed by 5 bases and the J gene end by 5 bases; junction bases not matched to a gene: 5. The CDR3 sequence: CASSNRGGETQYF. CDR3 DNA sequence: TGTGCCAGCAGTAACAGGGGCGGGGAGACCCAGTACTTC.

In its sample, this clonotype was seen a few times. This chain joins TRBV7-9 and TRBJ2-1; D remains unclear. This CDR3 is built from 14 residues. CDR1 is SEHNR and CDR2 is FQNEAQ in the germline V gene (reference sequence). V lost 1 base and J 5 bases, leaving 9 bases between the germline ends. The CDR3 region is CASSLVGGNNEQFF. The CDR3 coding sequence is TGTGCCAGCAGCTTAGTGGGCGGAAACAATGAGCAGTTCTTC.

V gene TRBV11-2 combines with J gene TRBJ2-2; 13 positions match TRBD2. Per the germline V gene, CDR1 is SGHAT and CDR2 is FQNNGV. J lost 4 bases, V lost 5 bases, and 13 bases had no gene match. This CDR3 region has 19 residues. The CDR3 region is CASSLRGTSGVKATGELFF. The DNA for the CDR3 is TGTGCCAGCAGCCTCAGGGGGACTAGCGGGGTAAAAGCCACCGGGGAGCTGTTTTTT.

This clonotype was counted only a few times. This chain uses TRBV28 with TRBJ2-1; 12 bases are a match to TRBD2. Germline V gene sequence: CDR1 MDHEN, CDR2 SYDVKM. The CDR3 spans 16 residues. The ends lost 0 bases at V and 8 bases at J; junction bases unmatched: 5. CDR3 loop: CASSLCGLAGRYEQFF. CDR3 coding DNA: TGTGCCAGCAGTTTATGCGGACTAGCGGGAAGGTATGAGCAGTTCTTC.

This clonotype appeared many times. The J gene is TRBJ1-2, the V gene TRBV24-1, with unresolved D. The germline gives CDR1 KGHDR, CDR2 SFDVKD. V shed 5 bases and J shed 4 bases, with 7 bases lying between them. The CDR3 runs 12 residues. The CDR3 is CATSVSSYGYTF. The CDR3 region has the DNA TGTGCCACCAGTGTCTCGTCCTATGGCTACACCTTC.

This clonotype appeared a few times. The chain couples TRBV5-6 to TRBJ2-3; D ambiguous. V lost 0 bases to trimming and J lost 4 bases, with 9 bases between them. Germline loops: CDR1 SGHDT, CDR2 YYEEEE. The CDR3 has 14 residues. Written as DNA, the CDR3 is TGTGCCAGCAGCTTGGACGGCCCGTCAGATACGCAGTATTTT. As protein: CASSLDGPSDTQYF.

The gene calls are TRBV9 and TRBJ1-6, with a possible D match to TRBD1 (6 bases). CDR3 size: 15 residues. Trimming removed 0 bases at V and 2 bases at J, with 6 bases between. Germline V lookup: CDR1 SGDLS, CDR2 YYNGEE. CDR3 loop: CASSVGDTYNSPLHF. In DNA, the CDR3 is TGTGCCAGCAGCGTAGGGGACACCTATAATTCACCCCTCCACTTT.

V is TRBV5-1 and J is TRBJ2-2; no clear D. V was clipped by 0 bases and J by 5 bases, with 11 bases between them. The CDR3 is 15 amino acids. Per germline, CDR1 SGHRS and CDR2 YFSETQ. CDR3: CASSLDGKRTGELFF. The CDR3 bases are TGCGCCAGCAGCTTGGACGGAAAGAGAACCGGGGAGCTGTTTTTT. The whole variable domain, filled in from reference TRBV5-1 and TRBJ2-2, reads KAGVTQTPRYLIKTRGQQVTLSCSPISGHRSVSWYQQTPGQGLQFLFEYFSETQRNKGNFPGRFSGRQFSNSRSEMNVSTLELGDSALYLCASSLDGKRTGELFFGEGSRLTVL.

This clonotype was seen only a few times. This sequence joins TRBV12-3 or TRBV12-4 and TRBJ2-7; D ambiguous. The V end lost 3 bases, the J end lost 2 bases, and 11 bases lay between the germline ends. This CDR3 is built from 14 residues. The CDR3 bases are TGTGCCAGCAGTTTCACAGCTCAACCCTACGAGCAGTACTTC. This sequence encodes CASSFTAQPYEQYF.

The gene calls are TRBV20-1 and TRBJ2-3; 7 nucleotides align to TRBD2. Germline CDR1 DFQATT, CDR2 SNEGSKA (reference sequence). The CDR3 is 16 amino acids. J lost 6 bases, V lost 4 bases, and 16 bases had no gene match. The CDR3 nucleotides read TGCAGTGCTACCGAGATAGCGGGTCCCCGACCTGATACGCAGTATTTT. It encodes CSATEIAGPRPDTQYF.

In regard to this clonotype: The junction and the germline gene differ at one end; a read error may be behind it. CDR3 in DNA: TGTGCCAGCAACCAAGAGGTACCCGGGGGAAATACGCAGTATTTT. Translated, it gives CASNQEVPGGNTQYF. The V gene is TRBV3-1, the J gene TRBJ2-3, with D tentatively TRBD2 (6 bases). The germline CDR1 and CDR2 sequences are LGHDT and YNNKEL (reference sequence). The CDR3 sequence is 15 residues long.

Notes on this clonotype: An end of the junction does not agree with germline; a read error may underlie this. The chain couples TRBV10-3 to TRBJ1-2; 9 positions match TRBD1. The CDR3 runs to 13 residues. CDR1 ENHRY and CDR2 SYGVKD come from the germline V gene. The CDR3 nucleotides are TGTGCCAGTGAGGACAGGGGAGGCTATGGCTACAACTTC. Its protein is CASEDRGGYGYNF.

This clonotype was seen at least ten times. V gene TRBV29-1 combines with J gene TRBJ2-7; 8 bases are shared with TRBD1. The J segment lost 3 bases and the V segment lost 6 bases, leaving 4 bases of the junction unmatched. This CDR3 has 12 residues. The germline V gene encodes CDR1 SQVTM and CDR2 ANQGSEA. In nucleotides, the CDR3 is TGCAGCGTCTTCACAGGGGGCTACGAGCAGTACTTC. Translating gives CSVFTGGYEQYF.

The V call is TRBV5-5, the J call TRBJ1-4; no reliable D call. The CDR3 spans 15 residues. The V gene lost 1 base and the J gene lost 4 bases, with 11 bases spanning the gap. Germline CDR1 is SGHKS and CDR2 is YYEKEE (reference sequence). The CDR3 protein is CASSLPRQSNEKLFF. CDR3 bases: TGTGCCAGCAGCTTGCCGCGCCAGAGTAATGAAAAACTGTTTTTT.

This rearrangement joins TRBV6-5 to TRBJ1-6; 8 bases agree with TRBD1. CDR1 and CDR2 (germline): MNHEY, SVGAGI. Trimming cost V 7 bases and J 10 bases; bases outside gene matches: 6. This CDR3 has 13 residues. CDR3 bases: TGTGCCAGCAAGACAGGGGTAGAATCACCCCTCCACTTT. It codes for CASKTGVESPLHF.

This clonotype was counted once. DNA for the CDR3: TGTGCCAGCAGGGGATACGGGGACACCTGCGAGCAGTACTTC. Amino acid sequence: CASRGYGDTCEQYF. The V gene is TRBV12-3 or TRBV12-4, the J gene TRBJ2-4; D may be TRBD1 (6 bases). The J call may be incorrect, as the DNA end agrees better with TRBJ2-7. The CDR3 is made up of 14 amino acids.

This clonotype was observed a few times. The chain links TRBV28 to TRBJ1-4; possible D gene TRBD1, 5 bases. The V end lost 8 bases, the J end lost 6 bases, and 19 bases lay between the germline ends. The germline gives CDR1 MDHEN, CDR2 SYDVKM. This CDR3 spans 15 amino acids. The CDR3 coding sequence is TGTGCCAGCTCCCCCGGTGGGGGGTCTGATGAAAAACTGTTTTTT. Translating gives CASSPGGGSDEKLFF.